These 29 T cell receptor beta chains came from one sample sequenced in a study of blood T cell repertoires in COVID-19. Profiling relied on immunoSEQ multiplex PCR, and the TCRdb table lists in-frame clones only, not all of them. Of 150,000 to 200,000 clones detected, around nine tenths appear once; the ten largest clones hold under 2.5%. Sequenced input: peripheral blood. These receptors all come from a man aged 70-80 years with active or convalescent COVID-19.

The rearrangement joins TRBV6-8 to TRBJ2-7; tentative D call: TRBD2 (6 bases). The CDR3 covers 14 residues. Looked up from germline, CDR1 is MNHGY and CDR2 is SAAAGT. V was clipped by 0 bases and J by 0 bases, with 6 bases between them. CDR3 sequence: CASSYSDYSYEQYF. In DNA form, the CDR3 reads TGTGCCAGCAGTTACTCGGACTACTCCTACGAGCAGTACTTC.

The chain has TRBV4-3 and TRBJ2-1, with TRBD2 as a possible D gene (6 bases). The CDR3 extends over 15 amino acids. The germline CDR1 and CDR2 sequences are LGHNA and YSLEER. Trimming left V 0 bases short and J 7 bases short, with 13 bases between. The CDR3 bases are TGCGCCAGCAGCCAAGATCTGGGGGGAAGGAATGAGCAGTTCTTC. Translating gives CASSQDLGGRNEQFF.

The chain joins TRBV2 to TRBJ2-5; D possibly corresponds to TRBD2 (5 bases). This CDR3 contains 11 residues. V was pared by 6 bases and J by 5 bases, with 7 bases between. The germline V gene encodes CDR1 SNHLY and CDR2 FYNNEI. CDR3 sequence reads: CASRRGETQYF. CDR3 DNA sequence: TGTGCCAGCAGGCGAGGGGAGACCCAGTACTTC.

The rearrangement uses TRBV4-1 and TRBJ2-2; tentatively, D is TRBD1 (5 bases). CDR1 is MGHRA and CDR2 is YSYEKL in the germline V gene. Trimming took 0 bases from V and 0 from J, leaving 8 bases between them. The length of the CDR3 is 16 residues. CDR3 residues: CASSQEWGSNTGELFF. The CDR3, as DNA: TGCGCCAGCAGCCAAGAATGGGGCTCGAACACCGGGGAGCTGTTTTTT.

The chain combines TRBV4-1 with TRBJ2-6, with a possible D match to TRBD2 (6 bases). Germline CDR1 MGHRA, CDR2 YSYEKL. This CDR3 has 16 residues. V lost 8 bases, J lost 2 bases, and 16 bases lay in between. The CDR3 bases are TGCGCCAGCGCGGGACTTTATCCGACTGGGGCCAACGTCCTGACTTTC. Protein product: CASAGLYPTGANVLTF.

The chain recombines TRBV10-2 with TRBJ1-2; D gene unclear. This CDR3 region has 14 residues. V lost 3 bases, J lost 0 bases, and 8 bases lay in between. Germline V gene sequence: CDR1 WSHSY, CDR2 SAAADI. CDR3 DNA sequence: TGCGCCAGCAGTGATGCCGGGACTAACTATGGCTACACCTTC. Its translation: CASSDAGTNYGYTF.

The rearrangement joins TRBV4-1 to TRBJ2-3; perhaps TRBD1 as D (7 bases). The germline gives CDR1 MGHRA, CDR2 YSYEKL. The CDR3 totals 15 residues. The V end was cut by 6 bases, the J end by 0 bases, with 13 bases between. CDR3 sequence: CASRPTGTSTDTQYF. The CDR3 nucleotides are TGCGCCAGCAGACCGACAGGGACTAGCACAGATACGCAGTATTTT.

This clone showed up just once. This chain joins TRBV11-3 and TRBJ2-2, with 8 positions matching TRBD1. The CDR3 consists of 13 residues. Trimming removed 5 bases from V and 8 bases from J; junction bases left unmatched: 4. Germline CDR1 SGHNT, CDR2 YENEEA. The CDR3 sequence: CASSARQGGELFF. CDR3 nucleotide sequence: TGTGCCAGCAGCGCCAGACAGGGGGGGGAGCTGTTTTTT.

The CDR3 region is CASSQVTGFNTEAFF. DNA for the CDR3: TGTGCCAGCAGCCAAGTGACAGGGTTTAACACTGAAGCTTTCTTT. The V and J genes are TRBV14 and TRBJ1-1; 7 nucleotides line up with TRBD1. CDR1 is SGHDN and CDR2 is FVKESK in the germline V gene. CDR3 length: 15 residues. V lost 1 base, J lost 2 bases, and 4 bases stayed unmatched.

The chain has TRBV5-1 and TRBJ2-2; D remains ambiguous. CDR1 SGHRS and CDR2 YFSETQ come from the germline V gene. This CDR3 spans 16 amino acids. V lost 3 bases to trimming and J lost 4 bases, with 16 bases between them. For the CDR3, the DNA is TGCGCCAGCAGCTCCGCTGGGTCTGGCGGCACCGGGGAGCTGTTTTTT. Encoded protein: CASSSAGSGGTGELFF.

This clone occurred once. The rearrangement uses TRBV7-8 and TRBJ1-5, with TRBD1 matching over 10 bases. The CDR3 runs 15 residues. J gave up 1 base and V 5 bases, and 2 bases lay outside the gene matches. Germline V gene sequence: CDR1 SGHVS, CDR2 FQNEAQ. In nucleotides, the CDR3 is TGTGCCAGCAGCGGACAGGGGGGAAGCAATCAGCCCCAGCATTTT. Amino acids: CASSGQGGSNQPQHF.

This clone was recorded many times. The gene calls are TRBV10-3 and TRBJ2-1, with 9 nucleotides matching TRBD1. After removal of 4 bases from V and 6 bases from J, the junction contained 7 bases not matched to a gene. The CDR3 extends over 15 amino acids. Looked up from germline, CDR1 is ENHRY and CDR2 is SYGVKD. DNA for the CDR3: TGTGCCATCAGTGTCTGGACAGGGGAGTCCAATGAGCAGTTCTTC. Its translation: CAISVWTGESNEQFF.

The rearrangement links TRBV27 to TRBJ2-5, with TRBD2 matching 13 bases. V was pared by 4 bases and J by 4 bases, with 12 bases of the junction left unmatched. Germline V CDR1 and CDR2: MNHEY, SMNVEV (reference sequence). The CDR3 totals 18 residues. Here the CDR3 reads CASSSTSLAGGVVETQYF. Here the CDR3 DNA reads TGTGCCAGCAGTTCTACATCACTAGCGGGAGGGGTGGTAGAGACCCAGTACTTC.

The chain links TRBV28 to TRBJ2-7, with D maybe TRBD1 (6 bases). Trimming took 9 bases from V and 3 from J, leaving 12 bases between them. Germline lookup yields CDR1 MDHEN and CDR2 SYDVKM. This CDR3 has 12 amino acids. Here the CDR3 reads CASSDSFYEQYF. The CDR3 region has the DNA TGTGCCAGTTCGGACAGTTTCTACGAGCAGTACTTC. Complete variable domain (other parts from reference TRBV28 and TRBJ2-7): DVKVTQSSRYLVKRTGEKVFLECVQDMDHENMFWYRQDPGLGLRLIYFSYDVKMKEKGDIPEGYSVSREKKERFSLILESASTNQTSMYLCASSDSFYEQYFGPGTRLTVT.

This clone was seen more than once but under ten times. V usage is TRBV11-2 and J usage is TRBJ1-2, with a possible D match to TRBD1 (6 bases). The CDR3 is 13 amino acids. Trimming cost V 4 bases and J 7 bases, with 13 bases left between them. The germline CDR1 and CDR2 sequences are SGHAT and FQNNGV. CDR3 region: CASSSRGARGYTF. The CDR3 DNA is TGTGCCAGCAGCTCCCGGGGGGCGCGTGGCTACACCTTC.

The CDR3 protein is CASSPGQPQHF. DNA for the CDR3: TGTGCCAGCTCGCCGGGTCAGCCCCAGCATTTT. J is TRBJ1-5 and V is TRBV18; D gene unclear. This CDR3 region has 11 residues. The V and J ends lost 6 bases and 6 bases respectively, with 6 bases between them. Germline CDR1 is KGHSH and CDR2 is LQKENI. The full variable domain, in which reference TRBV18 and TRBJ1-5 provide the parts outside the CDR3, is NAGVMQNPRHLVRRRGQEARLRCSPMKGHSHVYWYRQLPEEGLKFMVYLQKENIIDESGMPKERFSAEFPKEGPSILRIQQVVRGDSAAYFCASSPGQPQHFGDGTRLSIL.

This chain joins TRBV10-3 and TRBJ2-2; a weak D match, TRBD1 (5 bases). V was shortened by 6 bases and J by 2 bases, with 13 bases between the two germline ends. Germline CDR1 reads ENHRY; CDR2 reads SYGVKD. This CDR3 comprises 15 residues. CDR3 in DNA: TGTGCCATCAGACAGGCTACCCCTAACACCGGGGAGCTGTTTTTT. It yields the protein CAIRQATPNTGELFF.

The genes are TRBV6-5 and TRBJ1-1, with D perhaps matching TRBD1 (5 bases). Germline CDR1 MNHEY, CDR2 SVGAGI. Trimming shortened V by 10 bases and J by 1 base, and 16 bases separated the two germline ends. CDR3 length equals 14 residues. CDR3 nucleotide sequence: TGTGCCACCCAAAAGTGGGGCGGGAACACTGAAGCTTTCTTT. Translated: CATQKWGGNTEAFF.

V gene TRBV7-2 combines with J gene TRBJ1-6, with D unclear. The CDR3 has 15 amino acids. The germline V gene encodes CDR1 SGHTA and CDR2 FQGNSA. Deletions cut 5 bases from V and 9 bases from J, with 17 bases between. The CDR3 nucleotides read TGTGCCAGCAGCGCCTTATTAATGGGAGGTTCACCCCTCCACTTT. It encodes CASSALLMGGSPLHF.

In its sample, this clone was seen a few times. The V and J genes are TRBV4-1 and TRBJ1-4; possible D gene TRBD1, 5 bases. This CDR3 has 19 amino acids. Germline V gene lookup returns CDR1 MGHRA and CDR2 YSYEKL. The V and J ends lost 0 bases and 7 bases respectively, with 24 bases between them. The CDR3 here is CASSQDPDAGGVSGEKLFF. DNA of the CDR3: TGCGCCAGCAGCCAAGACCCCGACGCCGGGGGGGTTTCGGGTGAAAAACTGTTTTTT.

This chain connects TRBV10-3 to TRBJ2-4; D not certain. This CDR3 is 11 amino acids long. CDR1 is ENHRY and CDR2 is SYGVKD in the germline V gene. Deletions cut 10 bases from V and 8 bases from J, with 12 bases between. CDR3 nucleotides: TGTGCCACCCGAACGTCGGACATTCAGTACTTC. Translated, it gives CATRTSDIQYF.

The V and J genes are TRBV19 and TRBJ1-1; D is uncertain. With 3 bases removed from V and 0 bases from J, the gap between germline ends came to 5 bases. Germline CDR1 is LNHDA and CDR2 is SQIVND (reference sequence). This CDR3 has 13 amino acids. CDR3 residues: CASSISLNTEAFF. The CDR3 bases are TGTGCCAGTAGTATTAGTCTGAACACTGAAGCTTTCTTT.

The V call is TRBV18, the J call TRBJ1-5, with TRBD1 matching 9 bases. Trimming took 5 bases from V and 3 from J; bases not matched to a gene: 2. Looked up from germline, CDR1 is KGHSH and CDR2 is LQKENI. The CDR3 length is 14 residues. CDR3: CASSGDRVNQPQHF. CDR3 in DNA: TGTGCCAGCTCAGGGGACAGGGTCAATCAGCCCCAGCATTTT.

Comment on this clone: This specimen includes other DNA sequences encoding the same CDR3. The chain has TRBV14 and TRBJ2-5; 7 positions match TRBD2. The CDR3 contains 13 residues. Unmatched junction bases numbered 3, after V lost 3 bases and J lost 5 bases. The germline gives CDR1 SGHDN, CDR2 FVKESK. CDR3 sequence reads: CASSQIGGETQYF. DNA for the CDR3: TGTGCCAGCAGCCAGATCGGGGGGGAGACCCAGTACTTC.

The chain is built from TRBV20-1 and TRBJ1-5; the D gene is possibly TRBD1 (6 bases). CDR3 length: 16 residues. CDR1 is DFQATT, CDR2 SNEGSKA, per germline (reference sequence). Between the trimmed V and J ends, which lost 3 bases and 6 bases, there was a span of 21 bases. CDR3 nucleotides: TGCAGTGCTAGTGACAATATCGGGGGGCGCTCTCAGCCCCAGCATTTT. Amino acid sequence: CSASDNIGGRSQPQHF.

The rearrangement uses TRBV4-3 and TRBJ2-2, with D possibly TRBD2 on 6 matching bases. The CDR3 runs to 18 residues. The V end was cut by 1 base, the J end by 0 bases, with 15 bases between. CDR1 LGHNA and CDR2 YSLEER come from the germline V gene. This chain's CDR3 is CASSQAWGVFSNTGELFF. The CDR3 bases are TGCGCCAGCAGCCAAGCCTGGGGGGTCTTTTCGAACACCGGGGAGCTGTTTTTT.

This chain uses TRBV7-9 with TRBJ2-2; the match to TRBD2 covers 10 bases. Trimming removed 5 bases from V and 1 base from J; junction bases left unmatched: 7. Germline CDR1 is SEHNR and CDR2 is FQNEAQ (reference sequence). The CDR3 has 17 amino acids. The CDR3 reads CASSILAGALNTGELFF. The CDR3 bases are TGTGCCAGCAGCATTCTAGCGGGAGCGCTGAACACCGGGGAGCTGTTTTTT.

CDR3 DNA sequence: TGTGCCAGCAGCTTGGATCGGGGCTCCTACAATGAGCAGTTCTTC. Protein sequence: CASSLDRGSYNEQFF. The J gene is TRBJ2-1, the V gene TRBV11-3; possibly TRBD2 for D (5 bases). V lost 3 bases and J 0 bases, leaving 9 bases between the germline ends. This CDR3 region has 15 residues. Germline loops: CDR1 SGHNT, CDR2 YENEEA.

V is TRBV12-3 or TRBV12-4 and J is TRBJ1-1; D perhaps matches TRBD1 (6 bases). Trimming left V 6 bases short and J 7 bases short, with 9 bases between. CDR3 length: 11 amino acids. The CDR3 DNA sequence: TGTGCCAGCAGCAAAGGGGGTGAAGCTTTCTTT. This encodes CASSKGGEAFF.